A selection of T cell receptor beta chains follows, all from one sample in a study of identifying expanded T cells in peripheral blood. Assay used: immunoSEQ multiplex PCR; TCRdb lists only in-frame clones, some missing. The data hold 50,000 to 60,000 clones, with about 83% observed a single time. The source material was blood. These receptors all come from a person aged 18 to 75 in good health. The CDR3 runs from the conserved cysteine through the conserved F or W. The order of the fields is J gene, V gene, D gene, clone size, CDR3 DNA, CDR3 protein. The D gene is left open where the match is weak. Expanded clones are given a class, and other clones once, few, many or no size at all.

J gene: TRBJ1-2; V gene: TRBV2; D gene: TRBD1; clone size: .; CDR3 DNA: TGTGCCAGCAGTGACACCCCAAGGACAGGCAGTGATGGCTACACCTTC; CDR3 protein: CASSDTPRTGSDGYTF
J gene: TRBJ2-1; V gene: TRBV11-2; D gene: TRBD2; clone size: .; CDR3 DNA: TGTGCCAGCAGCTTAGTGACTAGCGGGAGCGGCAATGAGCAGTTCTTC; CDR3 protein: CASSLVTSGSGNEQFF
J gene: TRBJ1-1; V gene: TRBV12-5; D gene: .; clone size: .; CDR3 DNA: TGTGCTAGTGGTTTGATTACGACAGCCCACATAAAGGTTGAAGCTTTCTTT; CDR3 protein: CASGLITTAHIKVEAFF
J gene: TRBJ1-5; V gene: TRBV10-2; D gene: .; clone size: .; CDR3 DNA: TGCGCCAGCAGGGACAGCCTCTATAGCAATCAGCCCCAGCATTTT; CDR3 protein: CASRDSLYSNQPQHF
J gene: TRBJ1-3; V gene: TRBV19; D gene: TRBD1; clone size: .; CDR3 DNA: TGTGCCAGTAGTATCCGGGGACGCCGACAGGGTCGAAGGGCTATTGGAAACACCATATATTTT; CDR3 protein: CASSIRGRRQGRRAIGNTIYF
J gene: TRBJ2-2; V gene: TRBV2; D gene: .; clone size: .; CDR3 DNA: TGTGCCAGCAGTGAACTTAGGGGTGGGACGAGGGGTCCCGGGGAGCTGTTTTTT; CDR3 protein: CASSELRGGTRGPGELFF
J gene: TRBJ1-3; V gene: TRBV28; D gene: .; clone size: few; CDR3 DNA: TGTGCCAGCAGCGACCCTGGAAACACCATATATTTT; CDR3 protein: CASSDPGNTIYF
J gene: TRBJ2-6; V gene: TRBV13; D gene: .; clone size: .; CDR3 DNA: TGTGCCAGCAGCGACCAGCCCGGGGCTGGGGCCAACGTCCTGACTTTC; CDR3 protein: CASSDQPGAGANVLTF
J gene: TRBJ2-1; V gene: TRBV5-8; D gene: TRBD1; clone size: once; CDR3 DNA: TGTGCCAGCAGCCTCTGGACAGGGGAACGAGATGAGCAGTTCTTC; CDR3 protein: CASSLWTGERDEQFF
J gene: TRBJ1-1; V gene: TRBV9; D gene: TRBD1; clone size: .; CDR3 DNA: TGTGCCAGCAGCCTATGGCAGGGGGGTGAAGCTTTCTTT; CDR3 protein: CASSLWQGGEAFF
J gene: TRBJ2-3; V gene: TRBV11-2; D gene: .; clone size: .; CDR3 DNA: TGTGCCAGCAGCTTACGTGGACAGTACGATACGCAGTATTTT; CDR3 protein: CASSLRGQYDTQYF
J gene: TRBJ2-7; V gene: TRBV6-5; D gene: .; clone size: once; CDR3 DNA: TGTGCCACCCGTCCCTTTCTCCTCGGCGAGCAGTACTTC; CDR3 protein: CATRPFLLGEQYF
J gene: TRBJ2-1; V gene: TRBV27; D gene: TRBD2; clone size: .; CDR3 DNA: TGTGCCAGCAGTTTGCGGGGGTTCTACAATGAGCAGTTCTTC; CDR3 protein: CASSLRGFYNEQFF
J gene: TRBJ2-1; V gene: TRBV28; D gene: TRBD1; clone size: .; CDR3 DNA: TGTGCCAGCACACCCCTAGACTCAAGGGGGCCCTACAATGAGCAGTTCTTC; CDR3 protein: CASTPLDSRGPYNEQFF
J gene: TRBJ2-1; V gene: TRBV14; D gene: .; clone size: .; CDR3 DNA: TGTGCCAGCAGCGTTCTTGGGAACAATGAGCAGTTCTTC; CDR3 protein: CASSVLGNNEQFF
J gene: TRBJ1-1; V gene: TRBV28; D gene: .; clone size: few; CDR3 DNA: TGTGCCTTGGCGGGGGCGAACACTGAAGCTTTCTTT; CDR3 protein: CALAGANTEAFF
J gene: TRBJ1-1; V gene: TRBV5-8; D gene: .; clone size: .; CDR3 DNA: TGTGCCAGCAGCTTAATCCGGGATAGTGAAGCTTTCTTT; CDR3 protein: CASSLIRDSEAFF
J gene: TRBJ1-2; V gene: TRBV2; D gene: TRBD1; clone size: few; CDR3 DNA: TGTGCCAGCACCCGCGATAGGACAGGCTCTAGCGGCTACACCTTC; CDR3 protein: CASTRDRTGSSGYTF
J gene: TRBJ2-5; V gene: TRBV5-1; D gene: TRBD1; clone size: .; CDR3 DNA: TGCGCCAGCAGCTCTATTACAGGGGAGTTAGAGACCCAGTACTTC; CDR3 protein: CASSSITGELETQYF
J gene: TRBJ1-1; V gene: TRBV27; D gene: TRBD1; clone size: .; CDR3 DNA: TGTGCCAGCAGTTCCCGGGACAGGAGAATCGGCGGCACTGAAGCTTTCTTT; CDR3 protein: CASSSRDRRIGGTEAFF
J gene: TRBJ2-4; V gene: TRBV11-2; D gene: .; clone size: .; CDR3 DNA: TGTGCCAGCAGCTTGCACGGAACTAACATTCAGTACTTC; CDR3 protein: CASSLHGTNIQYF
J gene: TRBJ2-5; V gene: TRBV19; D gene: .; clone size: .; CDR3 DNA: TGTGCCAGTAGTATCGGTGGATCTTGGGAGACCCAGTACTTC; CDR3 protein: CASSIGGSWETQYF
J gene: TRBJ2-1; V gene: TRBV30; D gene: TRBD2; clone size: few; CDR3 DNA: TGTGCCTGGAGTGTAAGGCGGGGGGTTCCCGATGAGCAGTTCTTC; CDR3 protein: CAWSVRRGVPDEQFF
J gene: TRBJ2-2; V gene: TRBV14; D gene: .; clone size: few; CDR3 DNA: TGTGCCAGCAGCCAAAGTGCTATCGCCGGGGAGCTGTTTTTT; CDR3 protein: CASSQSAIAGELFF
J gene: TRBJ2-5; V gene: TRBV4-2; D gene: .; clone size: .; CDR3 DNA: TGTGCCAGCAGCCAAGATTGGTTAAACCAAGAGACCCAGTACTTC; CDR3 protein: CASSQDWLNQETQYF
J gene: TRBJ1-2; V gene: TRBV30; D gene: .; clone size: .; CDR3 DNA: TGTGCCTGGAGTCTCCAGTATGGCTACACCTTC; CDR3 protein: CAWSLQYGYTF
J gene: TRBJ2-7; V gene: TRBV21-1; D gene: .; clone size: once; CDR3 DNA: TGTGCCAGCAGCAGAACAGGGGGCCACGAGCAGTACTTC; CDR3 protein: CASSRTGGHEQYF
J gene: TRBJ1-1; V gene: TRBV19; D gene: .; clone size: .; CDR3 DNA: TGTGCCAGTAGTCCGGGGATTGACACTGAAGCTTTCTTT; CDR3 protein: CASSPGIDTEAFF
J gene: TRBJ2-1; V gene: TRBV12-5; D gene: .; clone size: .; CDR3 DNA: TGTGCTAGTGGGATGGATTACAATGAGCAGTTCTTC; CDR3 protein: CASGMDYNEQFF
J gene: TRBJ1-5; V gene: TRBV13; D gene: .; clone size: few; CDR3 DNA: TGTGCCAGCAGTACAGGTAACAATCAGCCCCAGCATTTT; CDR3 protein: CASSTGNNQPQHF
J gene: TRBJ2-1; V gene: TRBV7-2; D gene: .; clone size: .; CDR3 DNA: TGTGCCAGCAGCCTGGACATTGGTACCTACAATGAGCAGTTCTTC; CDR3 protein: CASSLDIGTYNEQFF
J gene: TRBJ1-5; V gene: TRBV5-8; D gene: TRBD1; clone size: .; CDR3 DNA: TGTGCCAGCAGCCCCTGGACAGGGCAGGGACAGCCCCAGCATTTT; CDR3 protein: CASSPWTGQGQPQHF
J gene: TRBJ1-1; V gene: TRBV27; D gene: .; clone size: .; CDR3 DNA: TGTGCCAGCAGTTTATCGGCTCACACCTACACTGAAGCTTTCTTT; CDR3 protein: CASSLSAHTYTEAFF
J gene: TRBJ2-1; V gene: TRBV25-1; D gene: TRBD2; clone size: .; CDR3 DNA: TGTGCCAGCACCCGAACTAGCGGGTTTGAAAGCTCCTACAATGAGCAGTTCTTC; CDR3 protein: CASTRTSGFESSYNEQFF